This T cell receptor beta chain was found in a study of human thymus T cells. From resections taken during corrective heart surgery, the thymus tissue was obtained. Infants served as donors; they were healthy and Finnish and were having corrective surgery for congenital heart defects. Sequencing was performed with immunoSEQ multiplex PCR; in TCRdb, only in-frame clones are kept and a portion is missing. The data hold about 130,000 clones, with about 94% observed a single time. The sequence was collected from a boy under two years old with a congenital heart defect but otherwise immunologically healthy. Sequenced material: thymus tissue.

The CDR3: CASSLVGWGLQETQYF. DNA for the CDR3: TGTGCCAGCAGTTTAGTGGGCTGGGGACTCCAAGAGACCCAGTACTTC. The rearrangement links TRBV27 to TRBJ2-5; the D gene is possibly TRBD2 (6 bases). There are 16 residues in the CDR3. Germline CDR1 is MNHEY and CDR2 is SMNVEV (reference sequence). V lost 2 bases, J lost 1 base, and 14 bases lay in between.